The clone carrying this T cell receptor (beta chain) was counted between two and nine times. Its antigen remains unknown. This sample was taken from a study of T cell repertoires in cytomegalovirus infection. Study as a whole: Well-studied HLA-B-restricted CMV epitopes were used in the study alongside recently identified HLA-C-restricted ones. A matching HLA type, together with CMV infection, was signaled by public TCR beta signatures. Study-level results: Carriers of CMV and the relevant HLA type were discriminated by public TCR beta frequency.

One entry per CDR3 protein, called by TCRdb with MiXCR from the reads. The repertoire includes some 800,000 distinct CDR3 sequences, approximately 30% of them detected once, and 9.5% to 15% sits in the top ten. This CDR3 has 15 residues. The germline V gene encodes CDR1 MGHRA and CDR2 YSYEKL. The V gene lost 1 base and the J gene lost 2 bases, with 10 bases spanning the gap. The chain recombines TRBV4-1 with TRBJ2-3, with D perhaps matching TRBD2 (5 bases). The source of this sequence is a human donor in good health (CMV status not recorded). Some clones in this sample may be carry-over from other donors' samples. Sequenced material: cultured CD8+ T cells from PBMCs, taken from culture after CMV antigen stimulation. CDR3 protein: CASSQVSGPTDTQYF. CDR3 bases: TGCGCCAGCAGCCAAGTCAGCGGCCCCACAGATACGCAGTATTTT.